This T cell receptor (beta chain) was identified in a study of technical replicates of blood from four donors. Measured with immunoSEQ multiplex PCR; TCRdb has only the in-frame clones, and not every one. The top ten clones hold over 0.2% of a sample with more than 70,000 clones, 95% to 97% of them seen once. This receptor was obtained from a human donor in good health. Sample: T cells isolated from PBMCs.

The CDR3 loop is CSVRTGGEGKLFF. In DNA form, the CDR3 reads TGCAGCGTCCGAACAGGGGGCGAGGGAAAACTGTTTTTT. This sequence joins TRBV29-1 and TRBJ1-4, with 9 nucleotides matching TRBD1. With 6 bases clipped from V and 10 bases from J, the junction kept 9 bases outside the gene matches. Per the germline V gene, CDR1 is SQVTM and CDR2 is ANQGSEA. The CDR3 contains 13 residues.